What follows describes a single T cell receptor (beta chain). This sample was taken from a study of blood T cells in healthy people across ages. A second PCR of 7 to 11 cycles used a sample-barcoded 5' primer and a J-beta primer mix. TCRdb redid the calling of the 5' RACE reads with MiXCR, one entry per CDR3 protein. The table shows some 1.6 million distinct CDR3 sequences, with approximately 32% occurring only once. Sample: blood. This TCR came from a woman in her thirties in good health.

The CDR3 here is CASSLLGTESTEAFF. In DNA form, the CDR3 reads TGTGCCAGCAGCTTATTAGGGACAGAGAGCACTGAAGCTTTCTTT. This sequence joins TRBV7-3 and TRBJ1-1, with 7 bases lining up with TRBD1. From germline, CDR1 is SGHTA and CDR2 FQGTGA. J lost 4 bases, V lost 2 bases, and 7 bases had no gene match. The CDR3 sequence is 15 residues long.